The rows below give T cell receptor beta chains drawn from one sample of a study of OX40 agonist ivuxolimab in advanced cancers. Sequencing was performed with immunoSEQ multiplex PCR; in TCRdb, only in-frame clones are kept and a portion is missing. The sample lists over 35,000 clones, around 90% seen once, with 0.45% to 0.6% in the top ten. The material sequenced was CD4+ or CD8+ T cells sorted from blood, taken in a trial of the OX40 agonist ivuxolimab. These receptors all stem from an adult with an advanced solid tumor such as melanoma, head and neck, liver or kidney cancer. Both conserved end residues are part of each CDR3. D genes are given only for firm matches. Only some rows state a clone size, as once, few, many or a class for expanded clones.

abundance: NA; j_gene: TRBJ2-2; d_gene: TRBD2; v_gene: TRBV10-3; CDR3nt: TGTGCCATCAGGTCGGGTCGGGGGGGCCCCTCCACCGGGGAGCTGTTTTTT; CDR3aa: CAIRSGRGGPSTGELFF
abundance: NA; j_gene: TRBJ1-1; d_gene: NA; v_gene: TRBV7-8; CDR3nt: TGTGCCAGCAGCTTAGAGCAGACCGGGTGGAACACTGAAGCTTTCTTT; CDR3aa: CASSLEQTGWNTEAFF
abundance: NA; j_gene: TRBJ2-3; d_gene: NA; v_gene: TRBV4-1; CDR3nt: TGCGCCAGCAGCGCCCAGGGTAGAGATACGCAGTATTTT; CDR3aa: CASSAQGRDTQYF
abundance: NA; j_gene: TRBJ1-2; d_gene: TRBD1; v_gene: TRBV6-4; CDR3nt: TGTGCCAGCAGTGAACAACAGGGGGCCGGTGGCTACACCTTC; CDR3aa: CASSEQQGAGGYTF
abundance: NA; j_gene: TRBJ2-3; d_gene: TRBD2; v_gene: TRBV7-2; CDR3nt: TGTGCCAGCAGCTACGCTAGCGGGGATGGAGATACGCAGTATTTT; CDR3aa: CASSYASGDGDTQYF
abundance: NA; j_gene: TRBJ1-1; d_gene: NA; v_gene: TRBV11-1; CDR3nt: TGTGCCAGCAGCTTAGTTTCAGGGCGGGACGACACTGAAGCTTTCTTT; CDR3aa: CASSLVSGRDDTEAFF
abundance: NA; j_gene: TRBJ1-4; d_gene: NA; v_gene: TRBV19; CDR3nt: TGTGCCAGTAGTATACTGAGGGGCTTGGATGAAAAACTGTTTTTT; CDR3aa: CASSILRGLDEKLFF
abundance: NA; j_gene: TRBJ2-2; d_gene: NA; v_gene: TRBV10-3; CDR3nt: TGTGCCATCAGTCCCGACCTGTGGCGGGAGCTGTTTTTT; CDR3aa: CAISPDLWRELFF
abundance: NA; j_gene: TRBJ2-7; d_gene: TRBD1; v_gene: TRBV11-3; CDR3nt: TGTGCCAGCAGCTTAGGGGGACAGGACTCCTACGAGCAGTACTTC; CDR3aa: CASSLGGQDSYEQYF
abundance: NA; j_gene: TRBJ2-1; d_gene: NA; v_gene: TRBV7-2; CDR3nt: TGTGCCAGCAGTCGAATGTCATTCTTGAGGTCCTACAATGAGCAGTTCTTC; CDR3aa: CASSRMSFLRSYNEQFF
abundance: NA; j_gene: TRBJ2-7; d_gene: NA; v_gene: TRBV7-2; CDR3nt: TGTGCCAGCAGCCCATCCCGGGACTCCTACTACGAGCAGTACTTC; CDR3aa: CASSPSRDSYYEQYF
abundance: NA; j_gene: TRBJ2-5; d_gene: TRBD2; v_gene: TRBV9; CDR3nt: TGTGCCAGCAGCGTAGGTAGCGGGGGGGCATTTCAAGAGACCCAGTACTTC; CDR3aa: CASSVGSGGAFQETQYF
abundance: NA; j_gene: TRBJ1-2; d_gene: NA; v_gene: TRBV6-1; CDR3nt: TGTGCCAGCAGTGAAGCTTTCGGGGTGGAGGGCTACACCTTC; CDR3aa: CASSEAFGVEGYTF
abundance: NA; j_gene: TRBJ1-2; d_gene: TRBD1; v_gene: TRBV9; CDR3nt: TGTGCCAGCAGCCCCTCAGGACAGGGGAACTATGGCTACACCTTC; CDR3aa: CASSPSGQGNYGYTF
abundance: medium-sized; j_gene: TRBJ1-2; d_gene: NA; v_gene: TRBV30; CDR3nt: TGTGCCTGGAGTGTCTCAAAACGGGTTACCTATGGCTACACCTTC; CDR3aa: CAWSVSKRVTYGYTF
abundance: NA; j_gene: TRBJ2-5; d_gene: TRBD1; v_gene: TRBV2; CDR3nt: TGTGCCAGCAGACAGGGGGCTCTGGAGACCCAGTACTTC; CDR3aa: CASRQGALETQYF
abundance: NA; j_gene: TRBJ2-2; d_gene: NA; v_gene: TRBV4-2; CDR3nt: TGTGCCAGCAGCTCACCTAGCGTGGGGGGCCTCACCGGGGAGCTGTTTTTT; CDR3aa: CASSSPSVGGLTGELFF
abundance: NA; j_gene: TRBJ2-6; d_gene: NA; v_gene: TRBV23-1; CDR3nt: TGCGCCAGCAGTCCACCCCCCGAGCAGGAGGCTGGGGTTGGCTCTGGGGCCAACGTCCTGACTTTC; CDR3aa: CASSPPPEQEAGVGSGANVLTF
abundance: NA; j_gene: TRBJ2-3; d_gene: TRBD2; v_gene: TRBV5-4; CDR3nt: TGTGCCAGCAGCCAGCGGGGGGGCCAAGATACGCAGTATTTT; CDR3aa: CASSQRGGQDTQYF
abundance: NA; j_gene: TRBJ2-7; d_gene: NA; v_gene: TRBV7-2; CDR3nt: TGTGCCAGCAGCTTAGCCGAGGGGAACCACGAGCAGTACTTC; CDR3aa: CASSLAEGNHEQYF
abundance: NA; j_gene: TRBJ2-7; d_gene: NA; v_gene: TRBV7-9; CDR3nt: TGTGCCAGCAGCTTAGGGTACAGGGTTGAACTGTACTTC; CDR3aa: CASSLGYRVELYF
abundance: NA; j_gene: TRBJ2-3; d_gene: NA; v_gene: TRBV9; CDR3nt: TGTGCCAGCAGCGTAGAGGGGTCGCCGCAGTATTTT; CDR3aa: CASSVEGSPQYF
abundance: NA; j_gene: TRBJ2-6; d_gene: NA; v_gene: TRBV9; CDR3nt: TGTGCCAGCAGCGCCTTCAGGGCTGGGGCCAACGTCCTGACTTTC; CDR3aa: CASSAFRAGANVLTF
abundance: few; j_gene: TRBJ2-1; d_gene: NA; v_gene: TRBV7-2; CDR3nt: TGTGCCAGCAGCCCCCCCCGAAGGGGGGTTGGGGATGAGCAGTTCTTC; CDR3aa: CASSPPRRGVGDEQFF
abundance: NA; j_gene: TRBJ1-4; d_gene: NA; v_gene: TRBV2; CDR3nt: TGTGCCAGCAGTGCAAACGGCCAGGGGGAAAAACTGTTTTTT; CDR3aa: CASSANGQGEKLFF
abundance: NA; j_gene: TRBJ2-2; d_gene: NA; v_gene: TRBV5-1; CDR3nt: TGCGCCAGCAGCCAGAACACCGGGGAGCTGTTTTTT; CDR3aa: CASSQNTGELFF
abundance: NA; j_gene: TRBJ2-3; d_gene: TRBD1; v_gene: TRBV7-2; CDR3nt: TGTGCCAGCAGCATCAGGGGGCCGAGCACAGATACGCAGTATTTT; CDR3aa: CASSIRGPSTDTQYF
abundance: NA; j_gene: TRBJ1-4; d_gene: NA; v_gene: TRBV5-1; CDR3nt: TGCGCCAGCAGCTTGGTGGGCAGGGGCATTGAAAAACTGTTTTTT; CDR3aa: CASSLVGRGIEKLFF
abundance: NA; j_gene: TRBJ2-7; d_gene: NA; v_gene: TRBV5-6; CDR3nt: TGTGCCAGCAGCTTGGCGACAGTTTACGAGCAGTACTTC; CDR3aa: CASSLATVYEQYF
abundance: NA; j_gene: TRBJ2-2; d_gene: NA; v_gene: TRBV5-1; CDR3nt: TGCGCCAGCAGCTTGGACAGCTTAGACACCGGGGAGCTGTTTTTT; CDR3aa: CASSLDSLDTGELFF
abundance: NA; j_gene: TRBJ1-2; d_gene: NA; v_gene: TRBV7-2; CDR3nt: TGTGCCAGCAGCTTACCCGTAATCAAAGGGGATGGCTACACCTTC; CDR3aa: CASSLPVIKGDGYTF
abundance: NA; j_gene: TRBJ1-5; d_gene: TRBD1; v_gene: TRBV15; CDR3nt: TGTGCCACCAGCACTGAAGGGGGCAACAATCAGCCCCAGCATTTT; CDR3aa: CATSTEGGNNQPQHF
abundance: NA; j_gene: TRBJ1-2; d_gene: NA; v_gene: TRBV2; CDR3nt: TGTGCCAGCAAGTCTCAGGCGATGATCTATGGCTACACCTTC; CDR3aa: CASKSQAMIYGYTF
abundance: NA; j_gene: TRBJ1-3; d_gene: NA; v_gene: TRBV6-1; CDR3nt: TGTGCCAGCAGTGATCAATCAGGGGCCGGAAACACCATATATTTT; CDR3aa: CASSDQSGAGNTIYF
abundance: NA; j_gene: TRBJ2-1; d_gene: TRBD2; v_gene: TRBV11-3; CDR3nt: TGTGCCAGCAGCGTAAAAACCGGGACTAGCGGGGGGGCCTTGAATGAGCAGTTCTTC; CDR3aa: CASSVKTGTSGGALNEQFF
abundance: NA; j_gene: TRBJ2-2; d_gene: NA; v_gene: TRBV9; CDR3nt: TGTGCCAGCAGCCCCCGGGGGGCCCAAACCGGGGAGCTGTTTTTT; CDR3aa: CASSPRGAQTGELFF
abundance: NA; j_gene: TRBJ1-2; d_gene: NA; v_gene: TRBV5-5; CDR3nt: TGTGCCAGCAGCTTAGGGGACAACTATGGCTACACCTTC; CDR3aa: CASSLGDNYGYTF
abundance: once; j_gene: TRBJ2-7; d_gene: TRBD1; v_gene: TRBV28; CDR3nt: TGTGCCACGTCCGGGACAGGTTTACTATACGAGCAGTACTTC; CDR3aa: CATSGTGLLYEQYF
abundance: NA; j_gene: TRBJ2-1; d_gene: NA; v_gene: TRBV11-2; CDR3nt: TGTGCCAGCAGCTTATACAGGGTCAATGAGCAGTTCTTC; CDR3aa: CASSLYRVNEQFF
abundance: NA; j_gene: TRBJ1-5; d_gene: NA; v_gene: TRBV7-2; CDR3nt: TGTGCCAGCAGCCCCCAGGGACGGGGAGATCAGCCCCAGCATTTT; CDR3aa: CASSPQGRGDQPQHF
abundance: NA; j_gene: TRBJ2-1; d_gene: NA; v_gene: TRBV10-3; CDR3nt: TGTGCCATCAGTGTTGCGCTCGATAGCGAGGCCTACAATGAGCAGTTCTTC; CDR3aa: CAISVALDSEAYNEQFF
abundance: NA; j_gene: TRBJ2-3; d_gene: NA; v_gene: TRBV6-4; CDR3nt: TGTGCCAGCAGTGTAACACTAGGGGATACGCAGTATTTT; CDR3aa: CASSVTLGDTQYF